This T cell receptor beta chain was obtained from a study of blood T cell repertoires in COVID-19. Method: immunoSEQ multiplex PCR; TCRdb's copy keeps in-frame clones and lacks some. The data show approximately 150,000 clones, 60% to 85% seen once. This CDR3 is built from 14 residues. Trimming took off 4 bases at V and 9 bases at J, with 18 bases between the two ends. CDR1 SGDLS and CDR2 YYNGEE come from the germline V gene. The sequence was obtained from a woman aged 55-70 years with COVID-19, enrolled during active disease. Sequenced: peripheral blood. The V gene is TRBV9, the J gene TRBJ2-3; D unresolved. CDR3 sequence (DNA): TGTGCCAGCAGCCGAGCAAAGTGGCGAGGAACGCAGTATTTT. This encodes CASSRAKWRGTQYF.